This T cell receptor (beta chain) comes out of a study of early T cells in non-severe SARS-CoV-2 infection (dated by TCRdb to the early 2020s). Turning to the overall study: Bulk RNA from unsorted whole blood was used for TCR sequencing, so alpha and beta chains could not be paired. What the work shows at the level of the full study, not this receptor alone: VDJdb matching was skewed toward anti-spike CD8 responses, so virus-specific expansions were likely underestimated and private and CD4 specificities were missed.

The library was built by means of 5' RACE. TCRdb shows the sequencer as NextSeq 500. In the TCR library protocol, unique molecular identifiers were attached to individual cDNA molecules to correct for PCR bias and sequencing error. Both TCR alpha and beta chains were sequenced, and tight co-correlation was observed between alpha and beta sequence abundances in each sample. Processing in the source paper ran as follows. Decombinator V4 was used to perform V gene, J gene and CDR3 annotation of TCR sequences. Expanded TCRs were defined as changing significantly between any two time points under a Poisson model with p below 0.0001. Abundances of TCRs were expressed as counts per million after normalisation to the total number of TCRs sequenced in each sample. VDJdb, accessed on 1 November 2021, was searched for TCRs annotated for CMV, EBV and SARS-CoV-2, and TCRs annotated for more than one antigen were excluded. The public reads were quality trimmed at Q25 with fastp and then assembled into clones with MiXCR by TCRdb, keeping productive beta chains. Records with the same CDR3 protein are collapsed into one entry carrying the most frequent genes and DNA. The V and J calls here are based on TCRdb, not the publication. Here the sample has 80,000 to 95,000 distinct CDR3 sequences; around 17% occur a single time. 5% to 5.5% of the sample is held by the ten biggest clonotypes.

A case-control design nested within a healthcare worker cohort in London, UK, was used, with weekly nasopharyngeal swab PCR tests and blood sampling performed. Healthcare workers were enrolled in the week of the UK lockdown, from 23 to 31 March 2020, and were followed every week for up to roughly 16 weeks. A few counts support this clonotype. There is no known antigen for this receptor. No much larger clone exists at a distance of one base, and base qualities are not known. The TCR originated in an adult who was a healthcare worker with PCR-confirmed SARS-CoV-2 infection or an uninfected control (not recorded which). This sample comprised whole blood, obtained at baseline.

The CDR3 is CASSPLVGSGMYNEQFF. The nucleotide sequence reads TGTGCCAGCAGTCCGCTGGTTGGTAGCGGGATGTACAATGAGCAGTTCTTC. Recombination linked TRBV12-3 or TRBV12-4 to TRBJ2-1, with TRBD2 matching 8 junction bases. V lost 5 bases and J lost 4 bases, and the count of bases not matched to a germline gene is 13. Counted from cysteine to phenylalanine, this CDR3 has 17 amino acids. The read is trimmed to its CDR3 DNA, 51 bases read in frame from base 1.